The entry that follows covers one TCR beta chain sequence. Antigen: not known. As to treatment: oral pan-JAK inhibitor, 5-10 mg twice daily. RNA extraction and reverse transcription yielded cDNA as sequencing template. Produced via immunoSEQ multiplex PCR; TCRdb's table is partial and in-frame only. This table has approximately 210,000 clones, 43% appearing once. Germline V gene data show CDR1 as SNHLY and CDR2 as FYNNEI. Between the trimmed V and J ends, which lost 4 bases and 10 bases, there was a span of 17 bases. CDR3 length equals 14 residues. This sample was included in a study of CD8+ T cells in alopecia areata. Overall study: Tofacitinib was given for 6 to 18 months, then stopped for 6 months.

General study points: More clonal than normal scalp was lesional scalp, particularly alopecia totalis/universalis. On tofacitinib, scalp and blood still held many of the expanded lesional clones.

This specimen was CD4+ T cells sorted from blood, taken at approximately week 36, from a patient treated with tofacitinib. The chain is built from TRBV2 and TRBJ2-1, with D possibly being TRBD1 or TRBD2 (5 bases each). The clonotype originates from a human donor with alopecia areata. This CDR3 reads CASSVLAKEGEQFF. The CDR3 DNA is TGTGCCAGCAGTGTATTAGCGAAAGAGGGGGAGCAGTTCTTC. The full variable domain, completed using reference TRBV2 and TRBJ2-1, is EPEVTQTPSHQVTQMGQEVILRCVPISNHLYFYWYRQILGQKVEFLVSFYNNEISEKSEIFDDQFSVERPDGSNFTLKIRSTKLEDSAMYFCASSVLAKEGEQFFGPGTRLTVL.